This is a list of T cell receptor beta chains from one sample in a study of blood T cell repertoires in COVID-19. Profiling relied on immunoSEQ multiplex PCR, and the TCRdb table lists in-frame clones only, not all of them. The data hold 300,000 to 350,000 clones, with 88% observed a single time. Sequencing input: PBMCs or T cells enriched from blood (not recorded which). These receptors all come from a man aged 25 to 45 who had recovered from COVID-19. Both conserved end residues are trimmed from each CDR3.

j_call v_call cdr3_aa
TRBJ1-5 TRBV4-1 ASSQGQGFSNQPQH
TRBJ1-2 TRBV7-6 ASSPDRVNYGYT
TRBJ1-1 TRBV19 ASSRASRNTEAF
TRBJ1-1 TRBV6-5 ASRNRVNTEAF
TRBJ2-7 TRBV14 ASSQSPGYPYEQY
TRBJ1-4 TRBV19 ASSVSGLEEKLF
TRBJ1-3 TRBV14 ASSQVLGAGNTIY
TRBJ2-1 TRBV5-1 ASSLQGSPSYNEQF
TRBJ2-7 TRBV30 AWSIPIAGEQGNEQY
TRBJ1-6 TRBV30 AWSRLYNSPLH
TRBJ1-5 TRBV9 ASSVGTGNQPQH
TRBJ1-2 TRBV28 ASSSGGEDYGYT
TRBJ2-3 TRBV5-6 ASSTRKGADTQY
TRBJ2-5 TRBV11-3 ASSFGGGRETQY
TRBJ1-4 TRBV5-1 ASSLSQGEEKLF
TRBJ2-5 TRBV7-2 ASSRLNPGVGETQY
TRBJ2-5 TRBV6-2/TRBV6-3 ASSSTGGAGKTQY
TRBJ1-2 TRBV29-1 SVGPPAPTQNYGYT
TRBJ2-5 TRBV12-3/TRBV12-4 ASSRGNRVTQY
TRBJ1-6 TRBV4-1 ASSQDGRGRDSPLH
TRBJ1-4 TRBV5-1 ASSYGQGREKLF
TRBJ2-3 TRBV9 ASSAGTSGGASADTQY
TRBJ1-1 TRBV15 ATSRGQGSMNTEAF
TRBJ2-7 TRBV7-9 ASSLEYADRGSKYEQY